This T cell receptor beta chain was retrieved from a study of PD-1 blockade in classical Hodgkin lymphoma. Method: immunoSEQ multiplex PCR; TCRdb's copy keeps in-frame clones and lacks some. The sample holds tens of thousands of clones, under 75% seen once. The CDR3 sequence is 15 residues long. Trimming cost V 0 bases and J 3 bases, with 13 bases left between them. Germline CDR1 is SGHNT and CDR2 is YYREEE (reference sequence). A note on this clone: The antigen remains undetermined.

All patients experienced relapse after autologous stem cell transplantation, and brentuximab vedotin exposure was variable. Best responses were complete response, partial response or progressive disease. Study outcomes and limitations: It was among complete responders that baseline diversity resembled that of newly diagnosed patients. CD4+ TCR diversity rose significantly by C4D1, and CD8+ TCR diversity did not. Nivolumab starters within 1 year of ASCT were excluded.

Sequenced here: peripheral blood mononuclear cells (PBMCs), sampled at baseline. J is TRBJ2-7 and V is TRBV5-4; D perhaps matches TRBD1 (5 bases). This clonotype was sampled from a human donor with classical Hodgkin lymphoma. CDR3 amino acids: CASSLGPGWNYEQYF. The CDR3 DNA reads as TGTGCCAGCAGCTTGGGCCCAGGGTGGAACTACGAGCAGTACTTC.